This T cell receptor beta chain derives from a study of cytomegalovirus exposure and HLA in healthy donors. The study, taken as a whole, reports: The authors later found most CMV-associated TCR beta chains appeared HLA-restricted. Testing in vitro showed three CMV-associated chains specific for CMV antigens. A missense DCLRE1C variant was associated with V- and J-gene trimming of TCR beta chains in a later analysis, and an independent cohort replicated the association.

PCR amplification relied on 60 Vbeta primers (plus 13 Jbeta primers). Data came from immunoSEQ multiplex PCR; TCRdb stores just in-frame clones and leaves some out. The data contain 100,000 or so clones, approximately 69% of them singletons. As for this clone: Its specificity is unknown.

The V gene end was trimmed by 5 bases and the J gene end by 0 bases; junction bases not matched to a gene: 3. The CDR3 extends over 15 amino acids. Germline V gene lookup returns CDR1 LGHNT and CDR2 FRNRAP. This chain connects TRBV12-5 to TRBJ2-1, with 8 bases aligning to TRBD2. What was sequenced was PBMCs. This clonotype was obtained from a man younger than 40 in good health and CMV-seronegative. The DNA of the CDR3 is TGTGCTAGTGGTCAGCGGGGGAGCTCCTACAATGAGCAGTTCTTC. This gives the protein CASGQRGSSYNEQFF.